These 25 T cell receptor beta chains were all obtained from the same sample, sequenced in a study of blood T cell repertoires in COVID-19. The table came from immunoSEQ multiplex PCR; TCRdb's copy has only in-frame clones and leaves some out. The sample has roughly 190,000 clones; more than 85% are singletons. Sequenced input: peripheral blood. The receptors were gathered from a man between 25 and 39 years old with acute or convalescent COVID-19.

V and J are TRBV19 and TRBJ2-4, with 9 bases aligning to TRBD1. This CDR3 spans 18 amino acids. Germline CDR1 LNHDA, CDR2 SQIVND (reference sequence). Unmatched junction bases numbered 11, after V lost 4 bases and J lost 1 base. In DNA, the CDR3 is TGTGCCAGTAGTAGGTGGACAGGGGAGGTTTCGGCCAAAAACATTCAGTACTTC. It encodes CASSRWTGEVSAKNIQYF. Combining the CDR3 with reference TRBV19 and TRBJ2-4 gives the whole variable domain DGGITQSPKYLFRKEGQNVTLSCEQNLNHDAMYWYRQDPGQGLRLIYYSQIVNDFQKGDIAEGYSVSREKKESFPLTVTSAQKNPTAFYLCASSRWTGEVSAKNIQYFGAGTRLSVL.

The rearrangement joins TRBV6-2 or TRBV6-3 to TRBJ2-2, with 10 bases lining up with TRBD1. In germline, CDR1 is MNHEY, CDR2 SVGEGT. This CDR3 spans 16 amino acids. V lost 5 bases to trimming and J lost 7 bases; unmatched junction nucleotides: 10. The CDR3 region is CASSDAGTGDGGELFF. CDR3 nucleotides: TGTGCCAGCAGTGACGCCGGGACAGGGGATGGCGGGGAGCTGTTTTTT.

The rearrangement links TRBV3-1 (or the pseudogene TRBV3-2) to TRBJ1-5, with 7 bases that match TRBD1. CDR1 is LGHDT, CDR2 YNNKEL, per germline (reference sequence). This CDR3 has 15 residues. V trimming: 2 bases; J trimming: 4 bases; junction bases outside the gene matches: 5. CDR3 in DNA: TGTGCCAGCAGCCAACCGGGGACAGAGAATCAGCCCCAGCATTTT. It encodes CASSQPGTENQPQHF.

The V call is TRBV5-1, the J call TRBJ1-1; no reliable D call. This CDR3 has 16 residues. V lost 4 bases to trimming and J lost 0 bases, with 16 bases between them. From germline, CDR1 is SGHRS and CDR2 YFSETQ. The CDR3 loop is CASSLPPEGMNTEAFF. The CDR3, as DNA: TGCGCCAGCAGCCTACCTCCGGAGGGCATGAACACTGAAGCTTTCTTT.

V usage is TRBV28 and J usage is TRBJ1-2; D is possibly TRBD1 (5 bases). V was cut by 5 bases and J by 4 bases, with 14 bases left in between. The CDR3 runs to 14 residues. The germline gives CDR1 MDHEN, CDR2 SYDVKM. The CDR3 protein is CASSPLGGGYGYTF. CDR3 coding DNA: TGTGCCAGCAGTCCCTTGGGGGGAGGCTATGGCTACACCTTC.

V and J are TRBV7-2 and TRBJ2-7; TRBD2 matches 8 bases. This CDR3 is built from 14 residues. The ends lost 3 bases at V and 4 bases at J; junction bases unmatched: 5. Germline-derived CDR1 and CDR2 are SGHTA and FQGNSA. CDR3 nucleotides: TGTGCCAGCAGCTTCGGACTAGCTGGGTACGAGCAGTACTTC. Its protein product is CASSFGLAGYEQYF.

V gene TRBV9 combines with J gene TRBJ2-1; 9 nucleotides match TRBD2. CDR3 length: 14 amino acids. With 2 bases clipped from V and 6 bases from J, the junction kept 3 bases outside the gene matches. Germline CDR1 is SGDLS and CDR2 is YYNGEE. As DNA, the CDR3 is TGTGCCAGCAGCGTGACTAGCGGCCCCAATGAGCAGTTCTTC. Translating gives CASSVTSGPNEQFF.

The rearrangement links TRBV5-4 to TRBJ2-1; 8 bases map to TRBD1. Germline V lookup: CDR1 SGHNT, CDR2 YYREEE (reference sequence). Trimming at V came to 4 bases and at J to 9 bases, leaving 9 bases not matched to a gene. The CDR3 sequence is 14 residues long. The CDR3 coding sequence is TGTGCCAGCAGCAGGGGGCAGGGGGCTAGTGAGCAGTTCTTC. Its translation: CASSRGQGASEQFF.

This chain links TRBV12-3 or TRBV12-4 with TRBJ2-3; 8 bases line up with TRBD2. V trimming: 7 bases; J trimming: 5 bases; junction bases outside the gene matches: 5. The CDR3 spans 13 residues. This CDR3 reads CASKIAGIDTQYF. For the CDR3, the DNA is TGTGCCAGCAAAATAGCGGGGATAGATACGCAGTATTTT.

This clone was recorded a few times. The chain recombines TRBV6-4 with TRBJ1-5; a weak D match, TRBD1 (6 bases). Germline values: CDR1 MRHNA, CDR2 SNTAGT. The CDR3 is made up of 13 amino acids. V was trimmed by 2 bases and J by 6 bases, leaving 8 bases between them. The chain's CDR3 is CASSDEGGQPQHF. CDR3 in DNA: TGTGCCAGCAGTGACGAAGGGGGTCAGCCCCAGCATTTT.

V usage is TRBV28 and J usage is TRBJ1-6; D call uncertain. V shed 7 bases and J shed 7 bases, with 8 bases lying between them. This CDR3 spans 12 amino acids. Per germline, CDR1 MDHEN and CDR2 SYDVKM. CDR3 residues: CASTRLNSPLHF. DNA for the CDR3: TGTGCCAGCACAAGACTAAATTCACCCCTCCACTTT.

V is TRBV3-1 (or the pseudogene TRBV3-2) and J is TRBJ1-6; D call uncertain. The CDR3 extends over 13 amino acids. Per the germline V gene, CDR1 is LGHDT and CDR2 is YNNKEL (reference sequence). The V and J ends lost 4 bases and 6 bases respectively, with 7 bases between them. CDR3 region: CASSRSSNSPLHF. The CDR3 DNA reads as TGTGCCAGCAGCCGAAGTAGTAATTCACCCCTCCACTTT.

In its sample, this clone was seen once. The chain uses TRBV6-4 and TRBJ2-1; TRBD2 matches 13 bases. The V and J ends lost 7 bases and 9 bases, in that order; junction bases with no gene match: 6. The CDR3 loop spans 14 amino acids. Germline lookup yields CDR1 MRHNA and CDR2 SNTAGT. For the CDR3, the DNA is TGTGCCAGCACCGGACTAGCGGGAGTTGGTGAGCAGTTCTTC. Encoded protein: CASTGLAGVGEQFF.

The rearrangement links TRBV5-6 to TRBJ1-6, with D perhaps matching TRBD1 (5 bases). This CDR3 comprises 16 residues. The V end lost 5 bases, the J end lost 5 bases, and 17 bases lay between the germline ends. Germline V gene data show CDR1 as SGHDT and CDR2 as YYEEEE. In nucleotides, the CDR3 is TGTGCCAGCAGTTACCGTGGGGCCGATGATAATTCACCCCTCCACTTT. Translated: CASSYRGADDNSPLHF. The whole variable domain, filled in from reference TRBV5-6 and TRBJ1-6, reads DAGVTQSPTHLIKTRGQQVTLRCSPKSGHDTVSWYQQALGQGPQFIFQYYEEEERQRGNFPDRFSGHQFPNYSSELNVNALLLGDSALYLCASSYRGADDNSPLHFGNGTRLTVT.

The chain has TRBV5-1 and TRBJ2-7; TRBD2 matches 7 bases. Germline V gives CDR1 SGHRS, CDR2 YFSETQ. CDR3 size: 14 residues. V lost 3 bases, J lost 1 base, and 4 bases stayed unmatched. Written as DNA, the CDR3 is TGCGCCAGCAGCTCCGGGACTACTTCCTACGAGCAGTACTTC. Translated, it gives CASSSGTTSYEQYF.

The chain uses TRBV9 and TRBJ2-1; 9 nucleotides match TRBD1. J gave up 8 bases and V 5 bases, and 11 bases lay outside the gene matches. The CDR3 length is 15 residues. The germline CDR1 and CDR2 sequences are SGDLS and YYNGEE. CDR3 nucleotide sequence: TGTGCCAGCAGTGAAACGACAGGGGGTGGGGATGAGCAGTTCTTC. As protein: CASSETTGGGDEQFF.

The V and J genes are TRBV9 and TRBJ1-1; maybe TRBD1 (6 bases). This CDR3 is 14 amino acids long. V lost 6 bases and J 0 bases, leaving 12 bases between the germline ends. Germline values: CDR1 SGDLS, CDR2 YYNGEE. CDR3 sequence reads: CASTPQGLNTEAFF. Here the CDR3 DNA reads TGTGCCAGCACCCCCCAGGGGTTGAACACTGAAGCTTTCTTT.

This chain uses TRBV6-2 or TRBV6-3 with TRBJ1-5; 8 positions agree with TRBD1. V lost 5 bases, J lost 1 base, and 7 bases stayed unmatched. Germline CDR1 is MNHEY and CDR2 is SVGEGT. The CDR3 has 16 amino acids. CDR3 nucleotide sequence: TGTGCCAGCAGTCCGTTCACAGGGGGGAGCAATCAGCCCCAGCATTTT. This translates into CASSPFTGGSNQPQHF.

This chain connects TRBV18 to TRBJ2-3; 15 bases line up with TRBD2. V was pared by 0 bases and J by 4 bases, with 2 bases of the junction left unmatched. Germline CDR1 and CDR2: KGHSH and LQKENI. This CDR3 comprises 17 residues. The CDR3 DNA reads as TGTGCCAGCTCACCACCGGGACTAGCGGGGGGAGCAGATACGCAGTATTTT. Amino acids: CASSPPGLAGGADTQYF.

The CDR3 nucleotides are TGTGCCAGCAGCCTTATCCGGGACAGGGGTTCACCCCTCCACTTT. This gives the protein CASSLIRDRGSPLHF. The chain couples TRBV7-8 to TRBJ1-6; 10 positions match TRBD1. The CDR3 sequence is 15 residues long. Germline CDR1 and CDR2: SGHVS and FQNEAQ. V shed 5 bases, J shed 9 bases, and the junction held 7 bases outside the gene matches.

The rearrangement joins TRBV12-5 to TRBJ1-2; possibly TRBD1 for D (6 bases). V was trimmed by 6 bases and J by 3 bases, leaving 11 bases between them. The CDR3 length is 13 residues. The germline CDR1 and CDR2 sequences are LGHNT and FRNRAP. The CDR3 sequence: CASGSTGYYGYTF. The CDR3 nucleotides read TGTGCTAGTGGGTCGACAGGCTACTATGGCTACACCTTC. The whole variable domain, remainder taken from reference TRBV12-5 and TRBJ1-2, is DARVTQTPRHKVTEMGQEVTMRCQPILGHNTVFWYRQTMMQGLELLAYFRNRAPLDDSGMPKDRFSAEMPDATLATLKIQPSEPRDSAVYFCASGSTGYYGYTFGSGTRLTVV.

This CDR3 reads CASTVNTEAFF. CDR3 nucleotides: TGTGCCAGCACGGTGAACACTGAAGCTTTCTTT. The V and J genes are TRBV28 and TRBJ1-1; D not certain. Trimming cost V 7 bases and J 0 bases, with 3 bases left between them. The CDR3 extends over 11 amino acids. Germline V CDR1 and CDR2: MDHEN, SYDVKM.

The genes are TRBV5-1 and TRBJ2-2; the D gene is possibly TRBD1 (6 bases). Germline loops: CDR1 SGHRS, CDR2 YFSETQ. Trimming shortened V by 4 bases and J by 3 bases, and 19 bases separated the two germline ends. The CDR3 length is 17 residues. CDR3 loop: CASSPLTRDTYTGELFF. For the CDR3, the DNA is TGCGCCAGCAGCCCCTTAACCCGGGACACTTACACCGGGGAGCTGTTTTTT.

This clone was seen more than once but under ten times. The chain links TRBV5-6 to TRBJ1-5, with no clear D. Trimming shortened V by 4 bases and J by 1 base, and 9 bases separated the two germline ends. The CDR3 runs to 14 residues. CDR1 and CDR2 (germline): SGHDT, YYEEEE. CDR3 coding DNA: TGTGCCAGCAGCCTGAGGGCCAGCAATCAGCCCCAGCATTTT. It specifies CASSLRASNQPQHF.

V is TRBV11-3 and J is TRBJ2-1; maybe TRBD2 (5 bases). CDR1 and CDR2 from the germline V gene are SGHNT and YENEEA. CDR3 length: 16 amino acids. Between the trimmed V and J ends, which lost 5 bases and 8 bases, there was a span of 22 bases. The chain's CDR3 is CASSPAFGVARDEQFF. CDR3 bases: TGTGCCAGCAGCCCCGCCTTTGGGGTAGCGCGCGATGAGCAGTTCTTC.